The following is a TCR beta chain sequence with its context. Its specific antigen is unknown. Per-nucleotide qualities are absent, and no much larger clonotype sits a single base away. The CDR3 holds 12 amino acids from the cysteine to the phenylalanine. This entry keeps only the CDR3 DNA: 36 bases, framed from base 1. The germline V gene supplies CDR1 SQVTM and CDR2 ANQGSEA. Trimming takes 7 bases off V and 3 bases off J; junction bases not matched to a gene: 3. The data derive from a study of T cells and copy number aberrations in small-cell lung cancer (dated by TCRdb to about 2021). For context, the study as a whole: Whole-exome sequencing of the same tumor regions was paired with TCR repertoire sequencing so that T cell metrics could be related to mutations and copy number aberrations. Tumor TCR data were available for 16 to 20 patients, and TCR data from both tumor and normal tissue were available for roughly 15 patients.

Donors were patients with limited-stage small-cell lung cancer who underwent surgical resection in Hangzhou, China, between 2008 and 2020. Every donor went straight to surgery with no preoperative chemotherapy or radiotherapy, and no donor was given immunotherapy either before or after surgery. All 20 or so patients in the sequenced cohort were smokers or heavy second-hand smokers. Adjacent normal lung tissue was taken at least 2 cm away from the tumor margin, and two pathologists confirmed morphologically that the tissue was free of malignant cells. Multi-region TCR-beta sequencing of resected limited-stage small-cell lung cancers and of tumor-adjacent lung tissue was performed to characterize T cell repertoire heterogeneity. Genomic DNA was extracted from FFPE tissue using the AllPrep DNA/RNA FFPE Kit (Qiagen). Using multiplexed V- and J-gene primers, the immunoSEQ hsTCRB Kit amplified TCR-beta CDR3 regions from genomic DNA. Unique DNA barcodes were added in a second PCR, and the samples were pooled together with one negative control and one positive control. Sequencing of the pooled TCR-beta libraries was performed on an Illumina MiSeq using a 150-cycle paired-end protocol. In the original analysis: Raw sequencing data were processed by Adaptive Biotechnologies into a report with normalized, annotated TCR-beta repertoires. T-cell density was calculated by normalizing TCR-beta templates to usable DNA, with usable DNA estimated through amplification of housekeeping genes. Richness counted unique rearrangements, and clonality was defined as 1 minus Pielou's evenness. TCRdb provides this immuneACCESS table in a form limited to in-frame rearrangements. Some clones are lacking; in checked studies, under half of them reflect an unresolved V gene, and why the rest are absent is not known. V and J calls plus clone size are reproduced from that table; the DNA served to infer D and trimming. In this sample the table shows around 2,200 clones, about 79% of which occur a single time. The ten most abundant clones make up 8.8% of the sample.

What the work shows at the level of the full study, not this receptor alone: The study was limited by a small sample size because surgical resection is uncommon in small-cell lung cancer, and validation of the findings is required. Every specimen was formalin-fixed paraffin-embedded tissue, a material known to introduce sequencing artifacts. Compared with adjacent lung tissue, tumors showed lower T-cell density, richness and clonality, although the density difference was not significant.

The V gene is TRBV29-1 and the J gene is TRBJ2-1; 7 nucleotides in the junction match TRBD2. Source material: normal tissue next to the tumor. The TCR sequence derives from a woman aged 55-70 years with small cell lung cancer. The CDR3 reads CSAGTNYNEQFF. The nucleotides are TGCAGCGCCGGGACTAACTACAATGAGCAGTTCTTC.